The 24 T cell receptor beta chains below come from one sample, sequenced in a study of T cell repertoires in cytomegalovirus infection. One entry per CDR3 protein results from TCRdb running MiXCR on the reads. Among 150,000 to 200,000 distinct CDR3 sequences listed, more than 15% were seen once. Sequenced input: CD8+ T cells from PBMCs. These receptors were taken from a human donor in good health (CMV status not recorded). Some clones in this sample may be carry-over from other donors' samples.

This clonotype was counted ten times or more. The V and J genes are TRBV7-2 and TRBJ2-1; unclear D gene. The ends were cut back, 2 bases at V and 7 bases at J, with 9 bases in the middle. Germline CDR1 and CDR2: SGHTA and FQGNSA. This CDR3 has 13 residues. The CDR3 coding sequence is TGTGCCAGCAGCTTAACCCTAGTAAATGAGCAGTTCTTC. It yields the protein CASSLTLVNEQFF.

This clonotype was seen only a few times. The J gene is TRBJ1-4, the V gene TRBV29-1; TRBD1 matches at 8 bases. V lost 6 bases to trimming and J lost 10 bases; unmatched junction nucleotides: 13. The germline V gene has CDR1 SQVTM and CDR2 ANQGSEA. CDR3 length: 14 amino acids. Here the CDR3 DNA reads TGCAGCGTAAGGGACAGGCAAAGGATGGGAAAACTGTTTTTT. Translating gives CSVRDRQRMGKLFF.

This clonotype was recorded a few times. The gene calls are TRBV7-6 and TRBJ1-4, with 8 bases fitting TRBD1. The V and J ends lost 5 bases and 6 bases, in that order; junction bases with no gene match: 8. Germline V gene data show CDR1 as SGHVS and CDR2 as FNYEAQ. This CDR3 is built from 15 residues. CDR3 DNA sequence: TGTGCCAGCAGCCCGGGACAGGAGAGAGATGAAAAACTGTTTTTT. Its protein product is CASSPGQERDEKLFF.

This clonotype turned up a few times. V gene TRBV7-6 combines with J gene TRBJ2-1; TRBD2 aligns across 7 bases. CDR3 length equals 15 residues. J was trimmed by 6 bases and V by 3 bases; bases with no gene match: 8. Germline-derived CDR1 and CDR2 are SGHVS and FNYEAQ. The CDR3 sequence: CASSFAAGRLNEQFF. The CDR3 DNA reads TGTGCCAGCAGCTTCGCAGCGGGGCGCCTCAATGAGCAGTTCTTC.

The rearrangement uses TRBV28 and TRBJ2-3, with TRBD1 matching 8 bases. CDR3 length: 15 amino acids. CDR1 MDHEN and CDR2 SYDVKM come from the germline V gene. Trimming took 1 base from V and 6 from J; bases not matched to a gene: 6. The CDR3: CASSLYRTGPDTQYF. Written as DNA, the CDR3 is TGTGCCAGCAGTTTATATAGGACAGGGCCTGATACGCAGTATTTT.

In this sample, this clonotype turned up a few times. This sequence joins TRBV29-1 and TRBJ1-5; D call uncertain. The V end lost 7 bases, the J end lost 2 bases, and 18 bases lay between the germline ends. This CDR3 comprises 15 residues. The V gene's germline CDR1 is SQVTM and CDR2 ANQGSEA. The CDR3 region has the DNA TGCAGCGCTATCCTGGGATCTGGGGGCAATCAGCCCCAGCATTTT. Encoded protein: CSAILGSGGNQPQHF.

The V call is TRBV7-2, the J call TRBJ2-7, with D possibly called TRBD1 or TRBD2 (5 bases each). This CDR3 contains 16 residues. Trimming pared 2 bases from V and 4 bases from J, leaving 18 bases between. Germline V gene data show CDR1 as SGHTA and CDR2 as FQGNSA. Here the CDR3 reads CASSLKRQGKGYEQYF. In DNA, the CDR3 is TGTGCCAGCAGCTTAAAGCGGCAGGGAAAGGGGTACGAGCAGTACTTC.

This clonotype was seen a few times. CDR3 sequence (DNA): TGCGCCAGCAGCCAAGATAACCGACTTACCGGGGAGCTGTTTTTT. This codes for CASSQDNRLTGELFF. The rearrangement joins TRBV4-3 to TRBJ2-2; D is ambiguous. V dropped 0 bases and J dropped 5 bases, with 10 bases sitting between them. The CDR3 has 15 amino acids. CDR1 and CDR2 from the germline V gene are LGHNA and YSLEER.

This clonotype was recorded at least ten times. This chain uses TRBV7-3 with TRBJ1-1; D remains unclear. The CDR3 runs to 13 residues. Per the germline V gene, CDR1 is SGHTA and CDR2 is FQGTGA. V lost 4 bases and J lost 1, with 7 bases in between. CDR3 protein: CASSSRGNTEAFF. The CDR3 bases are TGTGCCAGCAGCTCCCGTGGGAACACTGAAGCTTTCTTT.

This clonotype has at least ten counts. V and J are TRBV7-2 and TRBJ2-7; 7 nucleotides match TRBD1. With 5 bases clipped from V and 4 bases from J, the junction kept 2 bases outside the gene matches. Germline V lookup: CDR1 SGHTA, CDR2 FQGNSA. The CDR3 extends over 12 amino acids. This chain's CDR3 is CASSTTGYEQYF. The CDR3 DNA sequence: TGTGCCAGCAGCACGACAGGGTACGAGCAGTACTTC.

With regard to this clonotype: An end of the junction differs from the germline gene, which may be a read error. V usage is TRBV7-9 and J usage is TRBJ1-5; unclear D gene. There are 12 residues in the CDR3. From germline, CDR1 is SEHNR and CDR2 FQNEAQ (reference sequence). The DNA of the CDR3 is TGTGCCAGCAGCTCGCCTGGGCAGCTCCAGCATTTT. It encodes CASSSPGQLQHF. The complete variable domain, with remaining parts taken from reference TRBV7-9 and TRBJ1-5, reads DTGVSQNPRHKITKRGQNVTFRCDPISEHNRLYWYRQTLGQGPEFLTYFQNEAQLEKSRLLSDRFSAERPKGSFSTLEIQRTEQGDSAMYLCASSSPGQLQHFGDGTRLSIL.

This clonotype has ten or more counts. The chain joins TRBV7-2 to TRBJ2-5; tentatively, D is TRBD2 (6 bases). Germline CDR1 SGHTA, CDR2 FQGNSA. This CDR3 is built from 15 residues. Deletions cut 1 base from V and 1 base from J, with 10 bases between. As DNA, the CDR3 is TGTGCCAGCAGCTTAGTCGCGGGGAGCCAAGAGACCCAGTACTTC. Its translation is CASSLVAGSQETQYF.

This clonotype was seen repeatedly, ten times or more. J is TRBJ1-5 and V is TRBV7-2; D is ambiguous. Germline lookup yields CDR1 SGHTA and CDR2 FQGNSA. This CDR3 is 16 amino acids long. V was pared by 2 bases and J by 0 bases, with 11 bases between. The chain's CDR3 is CASSLQTDYSNQPQHF. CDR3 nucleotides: TGTGCCAGCAGCTTACAGACTGACTATAGCAATCAGCCCCAGCATTTT.

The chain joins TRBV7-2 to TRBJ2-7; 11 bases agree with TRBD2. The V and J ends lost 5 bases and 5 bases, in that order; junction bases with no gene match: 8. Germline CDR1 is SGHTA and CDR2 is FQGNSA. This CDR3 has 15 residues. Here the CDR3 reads CASSRLAGGWDEQYF. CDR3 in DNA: TGTGCCAGCAGCCGTCTAGCGGGAGGTTGGGACGAGCAGTACTTC.

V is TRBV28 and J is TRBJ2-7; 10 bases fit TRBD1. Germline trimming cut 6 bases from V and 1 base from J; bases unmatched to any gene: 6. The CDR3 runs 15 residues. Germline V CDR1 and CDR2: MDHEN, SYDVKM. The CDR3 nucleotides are TGTGCCAGCAGACTTGGACAGGGGGGATCCTACGAGCAGTACTTC. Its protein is CASRLGQGGSYEQYF.

CDR3 coding DNA: TGCGCCAGCAGCTTTGGGACAGGGACTTTCTATGGCTACACCTTC. Its translation: CASSFGTGTFYGYTF. The chain recombines TRBV5-1 with TRBJ1-2; 9 nucleotides agree with TRBD1. V dropped 2 bases and J dropped 4; count of bases not matched to a gene: 6. The CDR3 consists of 15 residues. CDR1 and CDR2 from the germline V gene are SGHRS and YFSETQ.

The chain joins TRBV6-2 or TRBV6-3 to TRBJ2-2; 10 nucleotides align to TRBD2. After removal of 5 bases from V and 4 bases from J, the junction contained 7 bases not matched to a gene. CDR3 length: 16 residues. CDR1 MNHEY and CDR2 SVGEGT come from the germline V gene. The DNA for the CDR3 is TGTGCCAGCAGTCACCCTAGCGGGAGCCTCACCGGGGAGCTGTTTTTT. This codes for CASSHPSGSLTGELFF.

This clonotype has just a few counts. CDR3 bases: TGTGCCAGCAGTTTATCGGGACAGGGTTGGACGGCGAACGAGCAGTACTTC. Its translation is CASSLSGQGWTANEQYF. The chain couples TRBV28 to TRBJ2-7; 9 positions agree with TRBD1. The germline gives CDR1 MDHEN, CDR2 SYDVKM. V lost 1 base, J lost 5 bases, and 12 bases stayed unmatched. CDR3 length: 17 amino acids.

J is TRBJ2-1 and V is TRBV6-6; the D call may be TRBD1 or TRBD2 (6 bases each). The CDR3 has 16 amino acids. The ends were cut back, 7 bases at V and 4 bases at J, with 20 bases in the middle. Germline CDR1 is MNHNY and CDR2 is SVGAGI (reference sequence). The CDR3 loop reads CASIPTRGLTYNEQFF. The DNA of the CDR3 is TGTGCCAGCATACCTACCCGGGGGCTGACTTACAATGAGCAGTTCTTC.

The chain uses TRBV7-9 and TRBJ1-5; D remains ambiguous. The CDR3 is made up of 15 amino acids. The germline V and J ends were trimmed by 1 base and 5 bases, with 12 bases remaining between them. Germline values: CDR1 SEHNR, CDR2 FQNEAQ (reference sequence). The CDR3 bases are TGTGCCAGCAGCTTAGGTGGGCAGGTCGATCAGCCCCAGCATTTT. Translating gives CASSLGGQVDQPQHF.

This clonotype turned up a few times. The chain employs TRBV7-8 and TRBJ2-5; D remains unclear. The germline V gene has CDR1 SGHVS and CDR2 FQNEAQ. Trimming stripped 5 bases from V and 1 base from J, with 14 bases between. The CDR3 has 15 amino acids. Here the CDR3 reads CASSPRITGQETQYF. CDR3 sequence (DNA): TGTGCCAGCAGCCCAAGGATAACCGGCCAAGAGACCCAGTACTTC.

CDR3 DNA sequence: TGCAGTGCTCCGATCAGAGAGGGGGCGCGTACGGATGAAGCTTTCTTT. It yields the protein CSAPIREGARTDEAFF. V usage is TRBV20-1 and J usage is TRBJ1-1; TRBD1 matches 7 bases. The CDR3 consists of 16 residues. Trimming at V came to 5 bases and at J to 7 bases, leaving 19 bases not matched to a gene. CDR1 and CDR2 (germline): DFQATT, SNEGSKA (reference sequence).

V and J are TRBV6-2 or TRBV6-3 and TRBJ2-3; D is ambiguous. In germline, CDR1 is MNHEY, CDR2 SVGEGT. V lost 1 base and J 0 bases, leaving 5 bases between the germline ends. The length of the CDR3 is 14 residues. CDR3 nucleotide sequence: TGTGCCAGCAGTTACTACCCAAGCACAGATACGCAGTATTTT. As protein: CASSYYPSTDTQYF.

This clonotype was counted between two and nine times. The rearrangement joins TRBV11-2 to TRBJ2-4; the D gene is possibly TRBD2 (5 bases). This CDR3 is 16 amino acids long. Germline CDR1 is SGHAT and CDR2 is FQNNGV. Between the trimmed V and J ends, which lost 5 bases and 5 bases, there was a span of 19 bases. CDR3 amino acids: CASSPRIGESENIQYF. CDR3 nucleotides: TGTGCCAGCAGCCCCCGCATCGGGGAGAGTGAAAACATTCAGTACTTC.